These 18 T cell receptor beta chains originate from one sample sequenced in a study of human T cells and chemical hapten exposure. TCRdb independently ran MiXCR on the RACE reads; one entry per CDR3 protein. The table has roughly 190,000 distinct CDR3 sequences, 20% to 25% seen once. Time point defined: patch test 1, 2 weeks after DPC sensitization. Treatment given: therapeutic diphenylcyclopropenone sensitization with weekly scalp DPC. The sample in question was whole blood, obtained in connection with sensitization to the hapten diphenylcyclopropenone (DPC). These receptors were collected from a woman aged 45-65 years with alopecia areata. Some clones in this sample may be carry-over from other donors' samples.

The V gene is TRBV15, the J gene TRBJ2-1; a weak D match, TRBD2 (6 bases). This CDR3 is 15 amino acids long. Trimming pared 6 bases from V and 6 bases from J, leaving 18 bases between. The germline V gene encodes CDR1 LNHNV and CDR2 YYDKDF (reference sequence). CDR3 amino acids: CATRHPGFSGNEQFF. As DNA, the CDR3 is TGTGCCACCAGACACCCCGGTTTTAGCGGCAATGAGCAGTTCTTC.

This clonotype was seen a handful of times. This chain joins TRBV20-1 and TRBJ2-7; TRBD2 might be the D (6 bases). Trimming stripped 7 bases from V and 3 bases from J, with 16 bases between. Looked up from germline, CDR1 is DFQATT and CDR2 is SNEGSKA (reference sequence). This CDR3 region has 13 residues. CDR3 in DNA: TGCAGTGGCGCGGGACTTCACCACTACGAGCAGTACTTC. Protein product: CSGAGLHHYEQYF.

J is TRBJ2-5 and V is TRBV20-1, with D perhaps matching TRBD2 (5 bases). The germline gives CDR1 DFQATT, CDR2 SNEGSKA (reference sequence). Deletions cut 0 bases from V and 1 base from J, with 12 bases between. The CDR3 is 15 residues long. The CDR3 DNA is TGCAGTGCTAGAGATGGAGCGGAGGCCCAAGAGACCCAGTACTTC. It yields the protein CSARDGAEAQETQYF.

This chain uses TRBV18 with TRBJ1-1, with D hard to call. The CDR3 runs 16 residues. CDR1 is KGHSH, CDR2 LQKENI, per germline. V lost 2 bases and J 4 bases, leaving 17 bases between the germline ends. The CDR3 DNA reads as TGTGCCAGCTCACCAGGGATAGCCACGGCCGGCACTGAAGCTTTCTTT. It specifies CASSPGIATAGTEAFF.

This chain joins TRBV3-1 and TRBJ1-1; TRBD1 agrees at 7 bases. In germline, CDR1 is LGHDT, CDR2 YNNKEL (reference sequence). With 6 bases clipped from V and 4 bases from J, the junction kept 11 bases outside the gene matches. The CDR3 has 15 amino acids. The CDR3 DNA reads as TGTGCCAGCAGACCCACGACAGGGCCGAGCACTGAAGCTTTCTTT. It codes for CASRPTTGPSTEAFF. Complete variable domain (other parts from reference TRBV3-1 and TRBJ1-1): DTAVSQTPKYLVTQMGNDKSIKCEQNLGHDTMYWYKQDSKKFLKIMFSYNNKELIINETVPNRFSPKSPDKAHLNLHINSLELGDSAVYFCASRPTTGPSTEAFFGQGTRLTVV.

The V gene is TRBV5-1, the J gene TRBJ2-2; possible D gene TRBD1, 5 bases. The CDR3 covers 15 residues. With 0 bases removed from V and 4 bases from J, the gap between germline ends came to 10 bases. The germline V gene has CDR1 SGHRS and CDR2 YFSETQ. This CDR3 is CASSLGQGPTGELFF. CDR3 sequence (DNA): TGCGCCAGCAGCTTGGGCCAGGGTCCCACCGGGGAGCTGTTTTTT.

The chain has TRBV6-1 and TRBJ2-5; 11 bases agree with TRBD2. This CDR3 spans 15 amino acids. Germline CDR1 reads MNHNS; CDR2 reads SASEGT. The J segment lost 1 base and the V segment lost 6 bases, leaving 4 bases of the junction unmatched. The CDR3 nucleotides read TGTGCCAGCAGAGGGACTAGCGGAACCCAAGAGACCCAGTACTTC. Amino acids: CASRGTSGTQETQYF.

The rearrangement uses TRBV5-6 and TRBJ2-1; D is undetermined. This CDR3 region has 13 residues. V was shortened by 1 base and J by 6 bases, with 8 bases between the two germline ends. CDR1 and CDR2 (germline): SGHDT, YYEEEE. CDR3 in DNA: TGTGCCAGCAGCTTGCCCCAGACCAATGAGCAGTTCTTC. Translated: CASSLPQTNEQFF. Drawing the rest from reference TRBV5-6 and TRBJ2-1, the complete variable domain is DAGVTQSPTHLIKTRGQQVTLRCSPKSGHDTVSWYQQALGQGPQFIFQYYEEEERQRGNFPDRFSGHQFPNYSSELNVNALLLGDSALYLCASSLPQTNEQFFGPGTRLTVL.

The CDR3 DNA sequence: TGTGCCATCGGCGGACTAGCGGACGCCGTTTCCTACGAGCAGTACTTC. It yields the protein CAIGGLADAVSYEQYF. The V call is TRBV10-3, the J call TRBJ2-7; 10 bases match TRBD2. Germline V gene sequence: CDR1 ENHRY, CDR2 SYGVKD. The CDR3 extends over 16 amino acids. With V trimmed by 8 bases and J by 1 base, 11 bases remained unmatched.

The genes are TRBV20-1 and TRBJ2-1; 10 nucleotides agree with TRBD2. The trim removed 5 bases at V and 6 bases at J, leaving 7 bases unmatched. Germline CDR1 DFQATT, CDR2 SNEGSKA (reference sequence). CDR3 length: 14 amino acids. The CDR3 nucleotides are TGCAGTGCTCCTGCTAGCGGGAGTACCAATGAGCAGTTCTTC. Amino acid sequence: CSAPASGSTNEQFF.

In this sample, this clonotype turned up a few times. The chain is built from TRBV11-2 and TRBJ2-2; 8 bases fit TRBD2. This CDR3 has 14 amino acids. From germline, CDR1 is SGHAT and CDR2 FQNNGV. The V and J ends lost 5 bases and 11 bases, in that order; junction bases with no gene match: 10. CDR3 in amino acids: CASSPGGGTPELFF. The CDR3 coding sequence is TGTGCCAGCAGCCCCGGGGGGGGGACCCCTGAGCTGTTTTTT.

This clonotype was detected only a few times. The V and J genes are TRBV20-1 and TRBJ2-3; 12 bases align to TRBD2. CDR3 length: 13 amino acids. The V gene's germline CDR1 is DFQATT and CDR2 SNEGSKA (reference sequence). After removal of 4 bases from V and 6 bases from J, the junction contained 2 bases not matched to a gene. The DNA for the CDR3 is TGCAGTGCTACTCTAGCGGGAGGGGATACGCAGTATTTT. Translating it yields CSATLAGGDTQYF.

V gene TRBV5-1 combines with J gene TRBJ2-7; D perhaps matches TRBD2 (5 bases). Germline lookup yields CDR1 SGHRS and CDR2 YFSETQ. The CDR3 loop spans 15 amino acids. V lost 0 bases to trimming and J lost 2 bases, with 12 bases between them. The CDR3 is CASSLGSSVTYEQYF. The CDR3 coding sequence is TGCGCCAGCAGCTTGGGAAGTAGCGTAACCTACGAGCAGTACTTC.

The V and J genes are TRBV7-2 and TRBJ2-1; 12 positions match TRBD2. The CDR3 is 14 residues long. The ends lost 4 bases at V and 9 bases at J; junction bases unmatched: 4. Germline V CDR1 and CDR2: SGHTA, FQGNSA. CDR3 in amino acids: CASSSSGRATEQFF. DNA for the CDR3: TGTGCCAGCAGCTCTAGCGGGAGGGCCACTGAGCAGTTCTTC.

V is TRBV11-2 and J is TRBJ1-2, with D unresolved. The length of the CDR3 is 14 residues. The germline CDR1 and CDR2 sequences are SGHAT and FQNNGV. V dropped 5 bases and J dropped 5 bases, with 15 bases sitting between them. The CDR3 nucleotides read TGTGCCAGCAGCCCGGACTACAGTTCTTATGGCTACACCTTC. It yields the protein CASSPDYSSYGYTF.

This rearrangement joins TRBV15 to TRBJ2-1; 11 nucleotides match TRBD2. CDR3 length equals 16 residues. V gave up 4 bases and J gave up 3 bases; unmatched junction bases: 5. The germline V gene has CDR1 LNHNV and CDR2 YYDKDF (reference sequence). The CDR3 DNA is TGTGCCACCAGCACATCCGGGACTAGCGGCTACAATGAGCAGTTCTTC. Residues: CATSTSGTSGYNEQFF.

The V gene is TRBV29-1, the J gene TRBJ1-2; no definite D call. The V and J ends lost 1 base and 8 bases respectively, with 11 bases between them. Germline-derived CDR1 and CDR2 are SQVTM and ANQGSEA. This CDR3 region has 12 residues. The CDR3 loop is CSVEAQATGYTF. The CDR3 DNA reads as TGCAGCGTTGAAGCCCAGGCTACAGGCTACACCTTC.

This clonotype was seen only a few times. The chain carries TRBV29-1 and TRBJ2-7; TRBD2 is a possible D gene (6 bases). CDR3 length equals 14 residues. The V end lost 5 bases, the J end lost 5 bases, and 19 bases lay between the germline ends. Germline CDR1 is SQVTM and CDR2 is ANQGSEA. CDR3 bases: TGCAGCGTTACACTAGCAACCCTTTACCACGAGCAGTACTTC. As protein: CSVTLATLYHEQYF.